Given below is one T cell receptor beta chain in context. This record belongs to a study of blood T cell repertoires in COVID-19. Sequenced by immunoSEQ multiplex PCR; TCRdb stores in-frame clones only, minus some. The sample carries 65,000 to 85,000 clones, around nine tenths recorded once. The V gene lost 3 bases and the J gene lost 1 base, with 13 bases spanning the gap. The CDR3 loop spans 16 amino acids. Germline loops: CDR1 MNHEY, CDR2 SMNVEV (reference sequence). The TCR sequence derives from a human donor in a cohort sampled during active COVID-19. The sample was peripheral blood. V and J are TRBV27 and TRBJ1-5; perhaps TRBD1 as D (6 bases). In DNA form, the CDR3 reads TGTGCCAGCAGTTTCTCGAGGGGGGGGAGCAATCAGCCCCAGCATTTT. Translated: CASSFSRGGSNQPQHF.